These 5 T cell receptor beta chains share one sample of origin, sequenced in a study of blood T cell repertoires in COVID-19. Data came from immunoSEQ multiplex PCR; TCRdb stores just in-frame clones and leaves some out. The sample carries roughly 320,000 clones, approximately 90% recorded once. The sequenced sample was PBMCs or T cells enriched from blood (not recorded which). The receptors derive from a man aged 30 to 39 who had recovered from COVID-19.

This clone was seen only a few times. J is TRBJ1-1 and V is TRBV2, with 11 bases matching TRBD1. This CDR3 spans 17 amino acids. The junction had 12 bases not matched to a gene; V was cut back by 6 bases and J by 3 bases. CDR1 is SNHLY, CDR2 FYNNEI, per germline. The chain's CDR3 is CASRGFGTGGWDTEAFF. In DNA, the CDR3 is TGTGCCAGCAGGGGATTCGGGACAGGGGGATGGGACACTGAAGCTTTCTTT.

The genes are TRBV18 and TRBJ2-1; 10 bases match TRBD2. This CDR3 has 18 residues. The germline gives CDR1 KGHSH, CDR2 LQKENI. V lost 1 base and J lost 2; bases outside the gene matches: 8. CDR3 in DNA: TGTGCCAGCTCACCACTAGCGGGGGGCCCCGAGGCCTACAATGAGCAGTTCTTC. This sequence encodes CASSPLAGGPEAYNEQFF.

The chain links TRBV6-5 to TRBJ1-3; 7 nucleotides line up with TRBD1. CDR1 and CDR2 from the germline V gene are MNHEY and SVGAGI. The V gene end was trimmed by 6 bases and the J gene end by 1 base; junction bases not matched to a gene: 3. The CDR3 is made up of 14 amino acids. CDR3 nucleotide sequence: TGTGCCAGCAGCCGGGACAGATCTGGAAACACCATATATTTT. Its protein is CASSRDRSGNTIYF.

The CDR3 is CASSADKSTDTQYF. CDR3 bases: TGTGCCAGCAGTGCGGACAAGAGCACAGATACGCAGTATTTT. The rearrangement links TRBV2 to TRBJ2-3; TRBD1 might be the D (5 bases). Per germline, CDR1 SNHLY and CDR2 FYNNEI. The CDR3 consists of 14 residues. V lost 4 bases and J 0 bases, leaving 8 bases between the germline ends.

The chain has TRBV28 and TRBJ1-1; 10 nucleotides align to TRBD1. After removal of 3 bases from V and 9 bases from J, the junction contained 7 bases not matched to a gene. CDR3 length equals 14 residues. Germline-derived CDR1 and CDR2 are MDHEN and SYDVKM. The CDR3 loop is CASSLGTGVYQAFF. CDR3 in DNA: TGTGCCAGCAGTTTGGGGACAGGGGTATACCAAGCTTTCTTT. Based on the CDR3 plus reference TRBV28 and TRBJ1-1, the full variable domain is DVKVTQSSRYLVKRTGEKVFLECVQDMDHENMFWYRQDPGLGLRLIYFSYDVKMKEKGDIPEGYSVSREKKERFSLILESASTNQTSMYLCASSLGTGVYQAFFGQGTRLTVV.